Included here is one TCR beta chain sequence, with context. The target antigen is unknown. cDNA molecules carried unique molecular identifiers, and template switching added a universal primer site. TCRdb passed the 5' RACE reads through MiXCR, listing each CDR3 protein once. Of more than 400,000 distinct CDR3 sequences in the sample, roughly 15% are singletons; the top ten hold around 0.48%. This sample is part of a study of identical twins. Study-level results: There was more out-of-frame TCR alpha sharing in monozygotic twins than models estimated. Conclusions relied on cross-sectional statistical analysis, not following the same donors.

Germline V lookup: CDR1 LNHDA, CDR2 SQIVND (reference sequence). Trimming took 3 bases from V and 6 from J; bases not matched to a gene: 4. The length of the CDR3 is 13 residues. This same sample was also taken into another study, of yellow fever vaccine responses in identical twins.

The sequenced material came from CD4+ T cells sorted from blood. The receptor was derived from a woman aged 18 to 35 in good health. The chain employs TRBV19 and TRBJ1-1; 7 positions match TRBD1. CDR3 in amino acids: CASSIDRVAEAFF. The CDR3 DNA reads as TGTGCCAGTAGTATCGACAGGGTTGCTGAAGCTTTCTTT.